This is a list of T cell receptor beta chains from one sample in a study of T cells in localized non-small cell lung cancer. Using immunoSEQ multiplex PCR, the repertoire was profiled, and TCRdb retains in-frame clones only, with some absent. The profile shows some 82,000 clones, over 60% of them singletons. The input for sequencing was PBMCs, taken before any cancer treatment. The source is a man aged 35 to 70 with stage II squamous cell lung carcinoma. CDR3s include the opening cysteine and the closing phenylalanine or tryptophan. D genes are given only for firm matches. Clone sizes are given selectively: once, few, many, or a class where the clone is expanded.

cdr3_aa,cdr3_nt,j_call,v_call,d_call,clone_size
CASSVAWTTNYGYTF,TGTGCCAGCAGCGTTGCTTGGACGACTAACTATGGCTACACCTTC,TRBJ1-2,TRBV9,NA,NA
CASTPGGLHYGYTF,TGTGCCAGTACCCCCGGGGGCCTCCACTATGGCTACACCTTC,TRBJ1-2,TRBV19,NA,NA
CASSRSGRTDTQYF,TGTGCCAGCTCGCGGTCGGGCCGCACAGATACGCAGTATTTT,TRBJ2-3,TRBV7-3,NA,once
CASSGSNPSSYNEQFF,TGCGCCAGCAGCGGATCGAACCCGAGCTCCTACAATGAGCAGTTCTTC,TRBJ2-1,TRBV5-1,NA,NA
CASSPRDIQETQYF,TGTGCCAGCTCACCTCGGGACATCCAAGAGACCCAGTACTTC,TRBJ2-5,TRBV18,NA,NA
CASSIGTGNQDEQYF,TGTGCCAGTAGTATCGGGACAGGTAATCAGGACGAGCAGTACTTC,TRBJ2-7,TRBV19,TRBD1,many
CASRSPGTANSPLHF,TGTGCCAGCAGATCCCCCGGGACGGCTAATTCACCCCTCCACTTT,TRBJ1-6,TRBV6-1,NA,NA
CASSQEGALLAGGPNEQFF,TGCGCCAGCAGCCAAGAAGGGGCTCTACTAGCGGGGGGGCCGAATGAGCAGTTCTTC,TRBJ2-1,TRBV4-1,TRBD2,NA
CASSPTIFGDSHEQFF,TGTGCCAGCAGCCCTACAATTTTTGGAGATAGCCATGAGCAGTTCTTC,TRBJ2-1,TRBV9,NA,NA
CASSPGVNEQYF,TGTGCCAGCAGTCCGGGGGTTAACGAGCAGTACTTC,TRBJ2-7,TRBV2,NA,NA
CASSSPGLSTDTQYF,TGTGCCAGCAGTTCCCCGGGACTTTCCACAGATACGCAGTATTTT,TRBJ2-3,TRBV27,NA,NA
CASSYWGGNTDTQYF,TGTGCCAGCAGTTACTGGGGGGGGAACACAGATACGCAGTATTTT,TRBJ2-3,TRBV6-5,TRBD2,NA
CASSAEDRARGKLFF,TGTGCCAGCAGTGCCGAAGACAGGGCAAGAGGAAAACTGTTTTTT,TRBJ1-4,TRBV6-5,TRBD1,NA
CSVEPGANYGYTF,TGCAGCGTTGAACCGGGGGCAAACTATGGCTACACCTTC,TRBJ1-2,TRBV29-1,NA,NA
CSVVSGLRGQPQHF,TGCAGCGTTGTAAGTGGTCTCAGGGGTCAGCCCCAGCATTTT,TRBJ1-5,TRBV29-1,NA,few
CASSWATNTEAFF,TGTGCCAGCAGTTGGGCCACGAACACTGAAGCTTTCTTT,TRBJ1-1,TRBV27,NA,NA
CASSSMGRGDQPQHF,TGTGCCAGCAGTTCGATGGGCAGGGGAGATCAGCCCCAGCATTTT,TRBJ1-5,TRBV28,NA,NA
CASEAVKVSGYTF,TGTGCCAGCGAGGCGGTCAAAGTTTCTGGCTACACCTTC,TRBJ1-2,TRBV7-9,NA,NA
CASSPEGARANEQYF,TGCGCCAGCAGCCCGGAGGGGGCCAGGGCCAACGAGCAGTACTTC,TRBJ2-7,TRBV4-1,NA,NA
CASSIMASGEYEQYF,TGTGCCAGTAGTATCATGGCTAGCGGGGAATACGAGCAGTACTTC,TRBJ2-7,TRBV19,TRBD2,NA
CASSWGPQGGAGELFF,TGTGCCAGCAGCTGGGGCCCCCAGGGAGGCGCCGGGGAGCTGTTTTTT,TRBJ2-2,TRBV7-2,NA,NA
CASSEAGGPDEQFF,TGTGCCAGCAGTGAAGCGGGGGGGCCCGATGAGCAGTTCTTC,TRBJ2-1,TRBV6-4,TRBD2,many